This TCR beta chain emerged from a study of blood T cell repertoires in COVID-19. Study background: From the United States, Italy and Spain came samples of acute and convalescent COVID-19. In each case, the material was cDNA or gDNA derived from T cells, B-cell-depleted T cells, or PBMCs.

Original handling: Estimation of nucleated cell counts was performed using reference gene primer amplification. The table came from immunoSEQ multiplex PCR; TCRdb's copy has only in-frame clones and leaves some out. V and J calls and clone size are as listed in that table; D and trimming were resolved from the DNA. The repertoire has some 150,000 clones, approximately 90% of them found once; the top ten carry 8% to 13%. Losses at the gene ends were 0 bases for V and 7 bases for J; bases not matched to a gene: 12. Germline V CDR1 and CDR2: LNHDA, SQIVND (reference sequence). The CDR3 has 17 residues. The genes are TRBV19 and TRBJ1-5; 7 bases are shared with TRBD1. The clonotype comes from a woman older than 75 with acute or convalescent COVID-19. The material sequenced was peripheral blood. As DNA, the CDR3 is TGTGCCAGTAGTATAGATCGAAATACCCAGGGGGGCCAGCCCCAGCATTTT. Translating it yields CASSIDRNTQGGQPQHF.